Listed here is a single T cell receptor beta chain. The target antigen is unknown. Every one of the donors was a healthy Caucasian. The data stem from a study of identical twins. Unique molecular identifiers were present on the cDNA, and a universal primer site came from template switching. MiXCR, applied by TCRdb to the 5' RACE reads, yields one record per CDR3 protein. The table has 650,000 to 800,000 distinct CDR3 sequences, about 9.4% seen once; the top ten hold around 0.98%. Study outcomes and limitations: Its conclusions, products of cross-sectional statistical analysis, did not come from following the same donors. Alpha sequences out of frame and shared by twins had excess low generation probability.

This CDR3 contains 14 residues. Unmatched junction bases numbered 7, after V lost 1 base and J lost 5 bases. Germline V gene lookup returns CDR1 SQVTM and CDR2 ANQGSEA. These data also featured in a second study, about yellow fever vaccine responses in identical twins.

This chain uses TRBV29-1 with TRBJ2-5; TRBD1 agrees at 7 bases. Sequenced material: PBMCs. The source is a woman under 30 in good health. CDR3: CSVEVQGLGETQYF. The CDR3 DNA is TGCAGCGTTGAAGTACAGGGGTTAGGGGAGACCCAGTACTTC.